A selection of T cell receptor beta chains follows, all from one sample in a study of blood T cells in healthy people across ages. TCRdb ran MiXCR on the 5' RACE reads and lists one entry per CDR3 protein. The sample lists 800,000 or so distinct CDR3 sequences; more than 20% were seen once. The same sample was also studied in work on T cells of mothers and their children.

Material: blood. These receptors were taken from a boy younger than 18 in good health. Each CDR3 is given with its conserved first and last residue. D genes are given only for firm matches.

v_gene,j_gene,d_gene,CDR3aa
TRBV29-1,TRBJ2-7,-,CSVLPRLSSYEQYF
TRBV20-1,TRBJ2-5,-,CSARRLGTWSGETQYF
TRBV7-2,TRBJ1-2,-,CASSLNPGTDTIYGYTF
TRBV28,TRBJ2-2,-,CASTLSPGELFF
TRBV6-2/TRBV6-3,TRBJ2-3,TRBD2,CASSLWGTSGTDTQYF
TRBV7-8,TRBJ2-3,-,CASSSPRRVASSTDTQYF
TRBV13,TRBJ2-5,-,CASSLVRWGKQGTQETQYF
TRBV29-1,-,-,CSANFEGTQYF
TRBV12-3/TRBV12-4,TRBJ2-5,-,CASAPGVVIGETQYF
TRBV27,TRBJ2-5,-,CASGRMPGAETQYF
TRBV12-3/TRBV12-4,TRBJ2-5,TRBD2,CASSRTSGILQETQYF
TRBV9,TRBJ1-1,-,CASSGGSLGGTEAFF
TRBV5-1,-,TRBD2,CASSPQGGGRAKNIQFF
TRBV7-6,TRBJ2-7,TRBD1,CASSPGQHYEQYF
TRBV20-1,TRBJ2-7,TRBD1,CSARQPGQGNEQYF
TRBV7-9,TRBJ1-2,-,CASSPPRSGAGYTF
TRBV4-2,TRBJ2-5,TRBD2,CASSQGDSAERELETQYF
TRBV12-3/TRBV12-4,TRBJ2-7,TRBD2,CASRGPGLAGGLIRHF
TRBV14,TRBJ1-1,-,CASSQVLHTEAFF
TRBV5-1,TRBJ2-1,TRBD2,CASSLDVSGNNEQFF
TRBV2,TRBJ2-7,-,CASSPPGALIGQYF
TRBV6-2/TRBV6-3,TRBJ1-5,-,CASSYSITGRNQPQHF
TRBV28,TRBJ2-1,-,CASSSGGFYNEQFF
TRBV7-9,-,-,CASSGRDGQRTYEQYF
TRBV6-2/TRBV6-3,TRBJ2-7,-,CASSYLATYEQYF
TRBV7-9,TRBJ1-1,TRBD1,CASSPTGEDEAFF
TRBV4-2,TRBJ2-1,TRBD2,CASSPGPAGVGVFF
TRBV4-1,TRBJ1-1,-,CASSPGLTLNTEAFF
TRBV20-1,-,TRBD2,CSARRAGGANEQFF
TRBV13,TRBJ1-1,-,CASSPNPDRNTEAFF
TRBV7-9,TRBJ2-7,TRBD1,CASSPLPTGQSYEQYF
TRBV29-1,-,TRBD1,CSVEPGQGYNEQFF
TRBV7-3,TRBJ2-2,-,CASSSVGGGELFF
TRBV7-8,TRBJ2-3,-,CASSLAQYSTDTQYF
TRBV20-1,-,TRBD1,CSARDLWTGPGGNEQFF
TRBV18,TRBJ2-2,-,CASSPSRAGELFF
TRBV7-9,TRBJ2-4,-,CASSTASGIGWDIQYF
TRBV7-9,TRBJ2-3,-,CASSLGGAGVTDTQYF
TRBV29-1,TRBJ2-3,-,CSVAGWGEAADTQYF
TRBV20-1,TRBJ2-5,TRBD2,CSAYWAGDNQETQYF
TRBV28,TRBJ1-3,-,CASGGAAGNTIYF
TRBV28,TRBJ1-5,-,CASSDHQPQHF